A selection of T cell receptor beta chains follows, all from one sample in a study of early T cells in non-severe SARS-CoV-2 infection. One entry per CDR3 protein, called by TCRdb with MiXCR from the 5' RACE reads. The sample consists of under 85,000 distinct CDR3 sequences, about 12% of them appearing once. Sequenced material: whole blood. All receptors derive from an adult who was a healthcare worker with PCR-confirmed SARS-CoV-2 infection or an uninfected control (not recorded which). Both conserved end residues are part of each CDR3. The D gene is left open where the match is weak. Clone sizes are given selectively: once, few, many, or a class where the clone is expanded.

clone_size j_call d_call v_call cdr3_nt cdr3_aa
few TRBJ2-5 . TRBV11-2 TGTGCCAGCAGCTTATCGCAAGTGACCCAGTACTTC CASSLSQVTQYF
. TRBJ2-3 . TRBV7-9 TGTGCCAGCAGCTTACTCAGGACTTCAGGAGATACGCAGTATTTT CASSLLRTSGDTQYF
few TRBJ2-1 . TRBV10-2 TGCGCCAGCAGCCCGAGGACACCGATACCCAATGAGCAGTTCTTC CASSPRTPIPNEQFF
. TRBJ2-7 . TRBV18 TGTGCCAGCTCACCCCGGGAGGGCAGGGGGCGTCGATCCGAGCAGTACTTC CASSPREGRGRRSEQYF
few TRBJ2-1 . TRBV27 TGTGCCAGCAGCGACAATGAGCAGTTCTTC CASSDNEQFF
. TRBJ2-7 TRBD2 TRBV29-1 TGCAGCCCCAGACTAGCGGGAGCCACCTACGAGCAGTACTTC CSPRLAGATYEQYF
many TRBJ2-3 . TRBV6-5 TGTGCCAGCAGTTACTCTGACGGCAGCACAGATACGCAGTATTTT CASSYSDGSTDTQYF
. TRBJ2-1 . TRBV3-1 TGTGCCAGCAGCCAAAGGCCCGACCCTAACAATGAGCAGTTCTTC CASSQRPDPNNEQFF
. TRBJ1-3 . TRBV20-1 TGCAGTGCTAGAGCGTCGGGCTATGGAAACACCATATATTTT CSARASGYGNTIYF
. TRBJ2-2 TRBD1 TRBV29-1 TGCAGCGTTTGGACAGGGAGCTCCGGGGAGCTGTTTTTT CSVWTGSSGELFF
large TRBJ1-2 . TRBV27 TGTGCCAGCAGCCCGGGACCCAGATATGGCTACACCTTC CASSPGPRYGYTF
. TRBJ1-1 . TRBV7-9 TGTGCCAGCAGGAGGGACAACATGAACACTGAAGCTTTCTTT CASRRDNMNTEAFF
. TRBJ1-4 TRBD1 TRBV7-8 TGTGCCAGCAGCCTCCGGACAGGGCCTAATGAAAAACTGTTTTTT CASSLRTGPNEKLFF
many TRBJ2-5 . TRBV5-1 TGCGCCAGCAGCTTGGTGGGCGGAGGAGAGACCCAGTACTTC CASSLVGGGETQYF
. TRBJ2-7 TRBD2 TRBV20-1 TGCAGTGCTAGTGCGCTAGCGGGGGCATCCTACGAGCAGTACTTC CSASALAGASYEQYF
many TRBJ1-2 TRBD1 TRBV29-1 TGCAGCGTTGAAAGGGGGCGGGAGCCCTATGGCTACACCTTC CSVERGREPYGYTF
. TRBJ1-6 . TRBV6-6 TGTGCCAGCAGTTATTTGGGATTTGATTCACCCCTCCACTTT CASSYLGFDSPLHF
. TRBJ2-7 . TRBV6-5 TGTGCCAGCAGTTCCCATTTTTCCTACGAGCAGTACTTC CASSSHFSYEQYF
few TRBJ1-2 . TRBV19 TGTGCCAGTAGTATCGGACTAACCTATCGTTATGGCTACACCTTC CASSIGLTYRYGYTF
many TRBJ1-4 . TRBV6-1 TGTGCCAGCAGTGGGAGGGGACGGATAAATGAAAAACTGTTTTTT CASSGRGRINEKLFF
many TRBJ2-2 . TRBV6-1 TGTGCCAGCAGATTGTACTGGGACCCCGCCGGGGAGCTGTTTTTT CASRLYWDPAGELFF
many TRBJ2-3 . TRBV21-1 TGTGCCAACGAAACTAGCGGGGGGCCTCCTAGCACAGATACGCAGTATTTT CANETSGGPPSTDTQYF
few TRBJ2-3 . TRBV11-2 TGTGCCAGCAGCTTAGGAATCAGGTCAGATACGCAGTATTTT CASSLGIRSDTQYF
. TRBJ1-1 . TRBV10-3 TGTGCCATCAGTGTAACCGGGACCCGGTTTTTGAACACTGAAGCTTTCTTT CAISVTGTRFLNTEAFF
. TRBJ1-3 . TRBV3-1 TGTGCCAGCAGCCTACAGGGAGTGGTCGGAAACACCATATATTTT CASSLQGVVGNTIYF
. TRBJ2-3 TRBD1 TRBV7-2 TGTGCCAGCAGCTTAGGGGGACAGAAAATCAGAGATACGCAGTATTTT CASSLGGQKIRDTQYF
. TRBJ2-3 . TRBV20-1 TGCAGTGCTAGAGGATCTAGCGCGGGCCTCACAGATACGCAGTATTTT CSARGSSAGLTDTQYF
many TRBJ2-1 TRBD2 TRBV5-6 TGTGCCAGCAGCATGGGACTAGATGAAAATGAGCAGTTCTTC CASSMGLDENEQFF
many TRBJ2-1 . TRBV4-1 TGCGCCAGCAGCCAAGATCAGGCCTACAATGAGCAGTTCTTC CASSQDQAYNEQFF
many TRBJ2-7 . TRBV5-1 TGCGCCAGCAGCTTCGGGAAATTGCCCTACGAGCAGTACTTC CASSFGKLPYEQYF
. TRBJ1-2 . TRBV12-5 TGTGCTAGTGGTTTGGGGCCTTCGGATGGCTACACCTTC CASGLGPSDGYTF
many TRBJ1-1 TRBD1 TRBV29-1 TGCAGCGCTTGGACAGGGGAGGGGTCTGAAGCTTTCTTT CSAWTGEGSEAFF
many TRBJ2-7 . TRBV7-9 TGTGCCAGCAGCCACGGCGGGAAGGGACTCCACGAGCAGTACTTC CASSHGGKGLHEQYF
many TRBJ1-6 . TRBV5-1 TGCGCCAGCAGCTTGGAAGCCAGGGTGGATAATTCACCCCTCCACTTT CASSLEARVDNSPLHF
. TRBJ2-3 . TRBV6-4 TGTGCCAGCAGTGACGGCGGGGCCGGAGATACGCAGTATTTT CASSDGGAGDTQYF
. TRBJ2-5 . TRBV7-9 TGTGCCAGCAGCGTAGGCATAGATGCCCACCGCCAGTACTTC CASSVGIDAHRQYF
. TRBJ2-4 . TRBV19 TGTGCCAGTAGGTTCGGCGCGACTCAGGGAGACATTCAGTACTTC CASRFGATQGDIQYF
few TRBJ2-2 TRBD2 TRBV11-1 TGTGCCAGCAGCATACCGGGACTAGGGAAGGCCGGGGAGCTGTTTTTT CASSIPGLGKAGELFF
many TRBJ1-1 . TRBV30 TGTGCCTGGAGTGACACGGGACATACCGAAGCTTTCTTT CAWSDTGHTEAFF
. TRBJ2-1 TRBD1 TRBV7-2 TGTGCCAGCAGACAGGGGCCCCAATACAATGAGCAGTTCTTC CASRQGPQYNEQFF
. TRBJ2-2 . TRBV30 TGTGCCTGGAGGGACACCGGGGAGCTGTTTTTT CAWRDTGELFF
. TRBJ1-1 TRBD1 TRBV6-6 TGTGCCAGCAGCTACCGGGACAGGCTCACTGAAGCTTTCTTT CASSYRDRLTEAFF
. TRBJ1-1 . TRBV28 TGTGCCAGCAGTTTACTGGGGTGTGTGACTGAAGCTTTCTTT CASSLLGCVTEAFF
. TRBJ2-3 . TRBV14 TGTGCCAGCAGCCAAGTGACCGGGGGTGCCGATACGCAGTATTTT CASSQVTGGADTQYF
few TRBJ2-7 TRBD1 TRBV7-9 TGTGCCAGCAGCTTACAGACAGGGCACGAGCAGTACTTC CASSLQTGHEQYF
many TRBJ1-2 . TRBV11-2 TGTGCCAGCAGCTCCCAGAGGTACTATGGCTACACCTTC CASSSQRYYGYTF
many TRBJ2-5 . TRBV7-6 TGTGCCAGCAGCTCTCCCCGATGGGGTTTCGGCCAAGAGACCCAGTACTTC CASSSPRWGFGQETQYF
many TRBJ2-2 TRBD2 TRBV20-1 TGCAGTGCGCAAAGTCTAGCGGGGGGACACACCGGGGAGCTGTTTTTT CSAQSLAGGHTGELFF
many TRBJ2-2 TRBD1 TRBV5-4 TGTGCCAGCAGCCTACCGACAGGGGTGAACGGGGAGCTGTTTTTT CASSLPTGVNGELFF
. TRBJ2-1 . TRBV7-9 TGTGCCAGCAGCCTTAGCGAGAGTGAGCAGTTCTTC CASSLSESEQFF
many TRBJ2-3 . TRBV7-9 TGTGCCAGCAGCTTAGAGTCCCCGGGCGATACGCAGTATTTT CASSLESPGDTQYF
. TRBJ2-3 . TRBV7-9 TGTGCCAGCAGCGAAAGACGGTCCAGGGGACCAGATACGCAGTATTTT CASSERRSRGPDTQYF
. TRBJ2-7 TRBD2 TRBV7-2 TGTGCCAGCAGCTCTGGACTAGCGGGAGGGCCGGCCTACGAGCAGCACTTC CASSSGLAGGPAYEQHF
many TRBJ2-7 . TRBV29-1 TGCAGCGCCACCCTCCACAGGCCCTACGAGCAGTACTTC CSATLHRPYEQYF
. TRBJ2-7 . TRBV29-1 TGCAGCGTTGATAAGGACGGTACCTACGAGCAGTACTTC CSVDKDGTYEQYF
. TRBJ2-7 . TRBV7-2 TGTGCCAGCAGCTTAGGGCTAGCGCAGAACGAGCAGTACTTC CASSLGLAQNEQYF
few TRBJ2-3 . TRBV7-3 TGTGCCAGCAGCTTATCCGGAGGGTCAGTAGATACGCAGTATTTT CASSLSGGSVDTQYF